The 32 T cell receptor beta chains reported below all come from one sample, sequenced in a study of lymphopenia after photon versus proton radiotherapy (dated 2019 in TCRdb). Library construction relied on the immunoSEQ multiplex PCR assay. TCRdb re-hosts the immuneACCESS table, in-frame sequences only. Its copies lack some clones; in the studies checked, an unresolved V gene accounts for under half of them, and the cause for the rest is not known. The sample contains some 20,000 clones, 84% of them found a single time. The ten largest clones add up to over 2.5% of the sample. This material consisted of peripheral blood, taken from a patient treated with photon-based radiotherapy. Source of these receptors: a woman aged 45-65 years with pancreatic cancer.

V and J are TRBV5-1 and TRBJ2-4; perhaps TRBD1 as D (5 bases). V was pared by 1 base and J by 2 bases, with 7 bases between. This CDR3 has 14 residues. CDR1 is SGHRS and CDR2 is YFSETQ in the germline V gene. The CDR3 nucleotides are TGCGCCAGCAGCTTGTCAGGGACCAAAAACATTCAGTACTTC. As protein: CASSLSGTKNIQYF.

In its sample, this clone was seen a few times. The DNA for the CDR3 is TGTGCCAGCAGCTCACAACCCCCAAGACTAGCGGGAGTCCAAGAGACCCAGTACTTC. This gives the protein CASSSQPPRLAGVQETQYF. V is TRBV7-2 and J is TRBJ2-5; the match to TRBD2 covers 12 bases. V gave up 4 bases and J gave up 1 base; unmatched junction bases: 13. Germline assignment: CDR1 SGHTA and CDR2 FQGNSA. The length of the CDR3 is 19 residues.

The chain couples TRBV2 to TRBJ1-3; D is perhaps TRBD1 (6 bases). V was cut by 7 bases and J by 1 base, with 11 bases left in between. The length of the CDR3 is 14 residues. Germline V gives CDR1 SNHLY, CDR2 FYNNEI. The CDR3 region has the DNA TGTGCCAGCAACCGAGGGGGGTCTGGAAACACCATATATTTT. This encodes CASNRGGSGNTIYF.

CDR3: CASRLNWGLVPYEQYF. The CDR3 nucleotides read TGTGCCAGCAGACTAAACTGGGGACTAGTCCCATACGAGCAGTACTTC. J is TRBJ2-7 and V is TRBV21-1; TRBD2 is the table's D call and was not checked against the DNA. TRBV21-1 is described as a pseudogene. This CDR3 is 16 amino acids long.

The CDR3 reads CASSPQASGSTETQYF. CDR3 nucleotide sequence: TGTGCCAGCTCACCACAGGCTAGCGGGAGTACTGAGACCCAGTACTTC. The genes are TRBV18 and TRBJ2-5, with 10 bases that match TRBD2. The V gene end was trimmed by 1 base and the J gene end by 5 bases; junction bases not matched to a gene: 7. The germline gives CDR1 KGHSH, CDR2 LQKENI. The CDR3 spans 16 residues.

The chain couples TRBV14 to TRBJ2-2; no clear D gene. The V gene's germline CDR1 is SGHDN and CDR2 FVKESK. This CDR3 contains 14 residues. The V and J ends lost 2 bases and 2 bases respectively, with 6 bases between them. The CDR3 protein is CASSQLDNTGELFF. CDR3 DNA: TGTGCCAGCAGCCAATTGGATAACACCGGGGAGCTGTTTTTT. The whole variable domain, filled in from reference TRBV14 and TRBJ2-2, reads EAGVTQFPSHSVIEKGQTVTLRCDPISGHDNLYWYRRVMGKEIKFLLHFVKESKQDESGMPNNRFLAERTGGTYSTLKVQPAELEDSGVYFCASSQLDNTGELFFGEGSRLTVL.

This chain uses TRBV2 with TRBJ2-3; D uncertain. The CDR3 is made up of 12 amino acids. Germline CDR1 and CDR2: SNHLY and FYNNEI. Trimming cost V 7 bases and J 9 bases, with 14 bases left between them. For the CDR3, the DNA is TGTGCCAGCACCCTAACGACGGACACGCAGTATTTT. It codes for CASTLTTDTQYF.

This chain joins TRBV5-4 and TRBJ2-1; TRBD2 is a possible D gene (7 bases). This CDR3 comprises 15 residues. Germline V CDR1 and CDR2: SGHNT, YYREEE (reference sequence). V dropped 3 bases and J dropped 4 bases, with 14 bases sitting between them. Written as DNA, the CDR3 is TGTGCCAGCAGCTCGGGGGGCGGGAGTTACAATGAGCAGTTCTTC. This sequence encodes CASSSGGGSYNEQFF.

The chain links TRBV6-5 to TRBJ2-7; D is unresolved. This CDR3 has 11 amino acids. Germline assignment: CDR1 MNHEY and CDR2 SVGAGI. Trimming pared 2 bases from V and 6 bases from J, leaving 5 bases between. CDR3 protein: CASSYRSEQYF. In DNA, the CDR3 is TGTGCCAGCAGTTACCGCTCCGAGCAGTACTTC.

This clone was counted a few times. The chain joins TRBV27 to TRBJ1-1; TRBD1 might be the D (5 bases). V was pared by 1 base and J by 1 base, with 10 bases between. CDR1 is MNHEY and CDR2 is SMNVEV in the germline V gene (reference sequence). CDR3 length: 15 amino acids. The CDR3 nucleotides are TGTGCCAGCAGTTTATTCGGGGCGCAGAACACTGAAGCTTTCTTT. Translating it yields CASSLFGAQNTEAFF.

CDR3 in amino acids: CASSLSGTEGHTF. The DNA for the CDR3 is TGCGCCAGCAGCTTGTCCGGGACCGAGGGCCACACCTTC. The J gene is TRBJ1-2, the V gene TRBV5-1, with D possibly being TRBD1 (5 bases). Deletions cut 1 base from V and 12 bases from J, with 16 bases between. The germline V gene encodes CDR1 SGHRS and CDR2 YFSETQ. CDR3 length: 13 amino acids.

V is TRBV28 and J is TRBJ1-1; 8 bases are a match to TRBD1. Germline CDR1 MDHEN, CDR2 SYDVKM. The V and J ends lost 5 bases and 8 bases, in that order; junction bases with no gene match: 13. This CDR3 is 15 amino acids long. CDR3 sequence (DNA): TGTGCCAGCAGTCTACCCGATGCAGGGGGCCTAGAAGCTTTCTTT. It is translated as CASSLPDAGGLEAFF.

The CDR3 DNA reads TGCGCCAGCAGCCAAGAAGGTCAGGGGGGCAGGGGGCAGTACTTC. Its protein product is CASSQEGQGGRGQYF. V and J are TRBV4-1 and TRBJ2-7, with D perhaps TRBD1 (7 bases). CDR1 MGHRA and CDR2 YSYEKL come from the germline V gene. V lost 0 bases and J 9 bases, leaving 18 bases between the germline ends. The CDR3 has 15 amino acids.

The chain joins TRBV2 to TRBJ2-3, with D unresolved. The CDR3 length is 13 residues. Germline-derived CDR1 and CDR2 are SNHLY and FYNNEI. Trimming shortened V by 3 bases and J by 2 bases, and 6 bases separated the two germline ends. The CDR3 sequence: CASSDDNTDTQYF. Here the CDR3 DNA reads TGTGCCAGCAGTGACGACAACACAGATACGCAGTATTTT.

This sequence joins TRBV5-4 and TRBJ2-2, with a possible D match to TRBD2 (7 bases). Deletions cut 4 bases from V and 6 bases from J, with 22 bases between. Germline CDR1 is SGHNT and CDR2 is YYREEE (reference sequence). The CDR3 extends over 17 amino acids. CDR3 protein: CASSLLGGASFAGELFF. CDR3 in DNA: TGTGCCAGCAGCCTGCTAGGGGGGGCTAGCTTCGCCGGGGAGCTGTTTTTT.

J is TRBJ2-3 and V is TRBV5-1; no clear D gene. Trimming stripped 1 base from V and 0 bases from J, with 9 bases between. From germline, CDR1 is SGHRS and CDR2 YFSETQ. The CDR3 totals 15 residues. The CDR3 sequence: CASSLQVSSTDTQYF. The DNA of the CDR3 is TGCGCCAGCAGCTTGCAGGTGTCTAGCACAGATACGCAGTATTTT.

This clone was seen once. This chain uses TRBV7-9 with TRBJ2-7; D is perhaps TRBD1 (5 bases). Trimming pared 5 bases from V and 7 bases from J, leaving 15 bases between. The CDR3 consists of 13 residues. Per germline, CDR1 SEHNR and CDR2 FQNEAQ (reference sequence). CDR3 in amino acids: CASSAAGMREQYF. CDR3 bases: TGTGCCAGCAGCGCCGCAGGGATGAGGGAGCAGTACTTC.

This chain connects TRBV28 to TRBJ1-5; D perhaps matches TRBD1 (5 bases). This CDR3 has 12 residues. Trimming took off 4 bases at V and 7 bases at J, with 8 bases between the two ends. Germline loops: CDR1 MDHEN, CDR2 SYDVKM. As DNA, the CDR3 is TGTGCCAGCAGTTCAGGGTCCCAGCCCCAGCATTTT. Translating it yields CASSSGSQPQHF.

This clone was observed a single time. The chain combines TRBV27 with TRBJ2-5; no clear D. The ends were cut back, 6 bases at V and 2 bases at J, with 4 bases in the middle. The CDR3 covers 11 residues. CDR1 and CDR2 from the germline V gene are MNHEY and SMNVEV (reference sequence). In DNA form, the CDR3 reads TGTGCCAGCAGGCAGCAAGAGACCCAGTACTTC. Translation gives CASRQQETQYF.

In nucleotides, the CDR3 is TGTGCCAGCAGCTTTAGCGGCACCCACACAGATACGCAGTATTTT. Amino acids: CASSFSGTHTDTQYF. The rearrangement uses TRBV9 and TRBJ2-3; D perhaps matches TRBD2 (6 bases). Germline CDR1 SGDLS, CDR2 YYNGEE. The V and J ends lost 4 bases and 2 bases respectively, with 14 bases between them. The CDR3 consists of 15 residues.

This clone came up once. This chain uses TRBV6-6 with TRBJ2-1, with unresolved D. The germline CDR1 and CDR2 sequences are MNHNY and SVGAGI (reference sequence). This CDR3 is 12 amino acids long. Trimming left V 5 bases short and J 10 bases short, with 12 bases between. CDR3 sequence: CASSTSGAEQFF. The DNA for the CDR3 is TGTGCCAGCAGTACTTCCGGAGCGGAGCAGTTCTTC.

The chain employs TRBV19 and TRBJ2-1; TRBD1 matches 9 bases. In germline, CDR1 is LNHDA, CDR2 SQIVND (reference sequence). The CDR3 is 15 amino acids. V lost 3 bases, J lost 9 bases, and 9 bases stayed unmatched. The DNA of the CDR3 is TGTGCCAGTAGTATCCGGGACAGGGACGGTATTGAGCAGTTCTTC. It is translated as CASSIRDRDGIEQFF.

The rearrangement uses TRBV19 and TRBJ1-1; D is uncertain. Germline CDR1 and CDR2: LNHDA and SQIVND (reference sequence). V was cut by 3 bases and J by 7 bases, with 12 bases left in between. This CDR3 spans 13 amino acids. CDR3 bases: TGTGCCAGTAGTATTGGCCCCCTGGTTGAAGCTTTCTTT. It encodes CASSIGPLVEAFF. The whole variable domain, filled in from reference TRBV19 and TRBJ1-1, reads DGGITQSPKYLFRKEGQNVTLSCEQNLNHDAMYWYRQDPGQGLRLIYYSQIVNDFQKGDIAEGYSVSREKKESFPLTVTSAQKNPTAFYLCASSIGPLVEAFFGQGTRLTVV.

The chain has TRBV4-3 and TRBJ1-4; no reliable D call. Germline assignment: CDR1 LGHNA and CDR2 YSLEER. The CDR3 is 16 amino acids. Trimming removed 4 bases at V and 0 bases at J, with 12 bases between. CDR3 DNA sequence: TGCGCCAGCAGCCGACGCGGCGGTGCAACTAATGAAAAACTGTTTTTT. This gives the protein CASSRRGGATNEKLFF.

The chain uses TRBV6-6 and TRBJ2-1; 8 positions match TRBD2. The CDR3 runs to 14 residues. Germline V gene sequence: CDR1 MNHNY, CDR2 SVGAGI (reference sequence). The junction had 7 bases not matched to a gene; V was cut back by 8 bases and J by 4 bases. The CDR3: CASLEREYYNEQFF. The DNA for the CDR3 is TGTGCCAGCCTTGAGCGGGAGTATTACAATGAGCAGTTCTTC.

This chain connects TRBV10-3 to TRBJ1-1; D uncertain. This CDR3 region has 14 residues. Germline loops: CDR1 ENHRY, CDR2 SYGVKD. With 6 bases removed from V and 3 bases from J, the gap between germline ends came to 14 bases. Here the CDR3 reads CAISQDGRDTEAFF. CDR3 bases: TGTGCCATCAGCCAGGACGGACGCGACACTGAAGCTTTCTTT.

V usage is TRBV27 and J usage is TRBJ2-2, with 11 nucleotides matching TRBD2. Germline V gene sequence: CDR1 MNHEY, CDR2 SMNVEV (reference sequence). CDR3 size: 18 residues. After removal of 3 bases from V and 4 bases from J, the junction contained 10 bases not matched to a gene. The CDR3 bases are TGTGCCAGCAGTTTGCGCACTAGCGGGAGCTTGGGCACCGGGGAGCTGTTTTTT. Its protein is CASSLRTSGSLGTGELFF.

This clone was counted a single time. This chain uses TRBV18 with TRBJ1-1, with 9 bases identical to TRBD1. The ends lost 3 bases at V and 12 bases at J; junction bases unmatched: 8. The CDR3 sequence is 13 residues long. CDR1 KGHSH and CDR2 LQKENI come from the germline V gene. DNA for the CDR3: TGTGCCAGCTCACCGTCCGGACAGGGGACGCCTTTCTTT. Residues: CASSPSGQGTPFF.

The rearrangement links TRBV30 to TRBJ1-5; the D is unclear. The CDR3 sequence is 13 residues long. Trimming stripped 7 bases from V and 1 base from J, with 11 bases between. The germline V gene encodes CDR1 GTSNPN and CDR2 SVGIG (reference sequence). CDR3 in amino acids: CASSGRSNQPQHF. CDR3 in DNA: TGTGCCTCCAGTGGACGAAGCAATCAGCCCCAGCATTTT.

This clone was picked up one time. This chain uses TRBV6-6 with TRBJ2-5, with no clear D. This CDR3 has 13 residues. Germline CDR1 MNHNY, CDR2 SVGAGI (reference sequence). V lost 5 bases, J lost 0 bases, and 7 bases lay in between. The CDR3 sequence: CASSRHYQETQYF. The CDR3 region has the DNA TGTGCCAGCAGTCGACATTACCAAGAGACCCAGTACTTC.

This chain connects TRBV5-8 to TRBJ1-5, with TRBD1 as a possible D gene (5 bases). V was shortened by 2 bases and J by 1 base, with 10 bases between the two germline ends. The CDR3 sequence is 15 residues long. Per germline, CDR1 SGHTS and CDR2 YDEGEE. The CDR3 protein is CASSFRWGSNQPQHF. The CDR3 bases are TGTGCCAGCAGCTTCCGCTGGGGGAGCAATCAGCCCCAGCATTTT.

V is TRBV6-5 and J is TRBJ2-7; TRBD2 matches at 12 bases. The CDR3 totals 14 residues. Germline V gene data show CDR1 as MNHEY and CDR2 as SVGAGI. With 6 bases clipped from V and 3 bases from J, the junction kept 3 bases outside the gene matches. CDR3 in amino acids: CASRRLAGVYEQYF. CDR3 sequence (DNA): TGTGCCAGCAGGCGACTAGCGGGAGTCTACGAGCAGTACTTC.